The 25 T cell receptor beta chains below come from one sample, sequenced in a study of T-cell memory formation after mild COVID-19. From the 5' RACE reads, TCRdb called clonotypes with MiXCR, one entry per CDR3 protein. The sample records roughly 170,000 distinct CDR3 sequences, around a sixth being singletons. The source material was PBMCs or a T cell subset sorted from them (not recorded which). The receptor set was obtained from a man aged 18-30 years who had mild COVID-19 (a few samples of this study predate the infection). Cell type and time point are not known.

This chain joins TRBV3-1 and TRBJ2-1; tentatively, D is TRBD2 (6 bases). CDR1 is LGHDT and CDR2 is YNNKEL in the germline V gene (reference sequence). The germline V and J ends were trimmed by 0 bases and 12 bases, with 9 bases remaining between them. This CDR3 comprises 12 residues. The CDR3 sequence: CASSQDRRGQFF. CDR3 nucleotides: TGTGCCAGCAGCCAAGATAGGAGGGGGCAGTTCTTC.

In its sample, this clonotype was seen a few times. The V and J genes are TRBV7-2 and TRBJ2-1, with TRBD2 identical over 8 bases. The germline gives CDR1 SGHTA, CDR2 FQGNSA. This CDR3 has 15 residues. Trimming removed 3 bases from V and 4 bases from J; junction bases left unmatched: 5. In DNA form, the CDR3 reads TGTGCCAGCAGCTTCAAGGGCGGGGGGTACAATGAGCAGTTCTTC. Translated: CASSFKGGGYNEQFF.

The rearrangement links TRBV2 to TRBJ2-6; tentatively, D is TRBD1 (5 bases). Germline V gene lookup returns CDR1 SNHLY and CDR2 FYNNEI. The CDR3 runs to 17 residues. V lost 4 bases, J lost 0 bases, and 13 bases lay in between. CDR3 DNA sequence: TGTGCCAGCAGTGTGGAACAGGTTCTCTCTGGGGCCAACGTCCTGACTTTC. Encoded protein: CASSVEQVLSGANVLTF.

The chain employs TRBV30 and TRBJ2-3, with D perhaps matching TRBD2 (6 bases). V was pared by 2 bases and J by 0 bases, with 6 bases between. CDR3 length: 13 amino acids. Germline lookup yields CDR1 GTSNPN and CDR2 SVGIG (reference sequence). Here the CDR3 reads CAWSRGSTDTQYF. The CDR3 DNA follows: TGTGCCTGGAGTCGGGGGAGCACAGATACGCAGTATTTT.

This chain links TRBV7-2 with TRBJ1-2, with 7 bases identical to TRBD1. CDR3 size: 14 residues. The trim removed 2 bases at V and 8 bases at J, leaving 8 bases unmatched. From germline, CDR1 is SGHTA and CDR2 FQGNSA. The CDR3 spells CASSLLQGTYGYTF. In DNA, the CDR3 is TGTGCCAGCAGCTTATTACAGGGGACGTACGGCTACACCTTC.

The chain is built from TRBV9 and TRBJ1-1; D is ambiguous. CDR1 is SGDLS, CDR2 YYNGEE, per germline. Trimming cost V 0 bases and J 4 bases, with 13 bases left between them. The CDR3 sequence is 15 residues long. This chain's CDR3 is CASSVDRREGTEAFF. CDR3 nucleotide sequence: TGTGCCAGCAGCGTAGATAGAAGGGAAGGCACTGAAGCTTTCTTT. Supplemented by reference TRBV9 and TRBJ1-1, the full variable domain reads DSGVTQTPKHLITATGQRVTLRCSPRSGDLSVYWYQQSLDQGLQFLIQYYNGEERAKGNILERFSAQQFPDLHSELNLSSLELGDSALYFCASSVDRREGTEAFFGQGTRLTVV.

This chain uses TRBV7-2 with TRBJ2-2; no clear D gene. Per the germline V gene, CDR1 is SGHTA and CDR2 is FQGNSA. Trimming took 2 bases from V and 4 from J, leaving 11 bases between them. The CDR3 runs to 15 residues. The CDR3 protein is CASSLLGGVTGELFF. The CDR3 DNA reads as TGTGCCAGCAGCTTATTGGGTGGGGTCACCGGGGAGCTGTTTTTT.

There are a few counts of this clonotype. This rearrangement joins TRBV7-2 to TRBJ2-5, with 8 bases lining up with TRBD2. The V segment lost 1 base and the J segment 7 bases; nucleotides outside the gene matches: 11. This CDR3 region has 16 residues. In germline, CDR1 is SGHTA, CDR2 FQGNSA. Written as DNA, the CDR3 is TGTGCCAGCAGCTTAGTTGCGAGGGGCGCGGGGGGGACCCAGTACTTC. Translation: CASSLVARGAGGTQYF.

CDR3 region: CASRTTGSKAQHF. DNA for the CDR3: TGTGCCAGCAGGACGACAGGTTCTAAGGCCCAGCATTTT. The genes are TRBV28 and TRBJ1-5; D perhaps matches TRBD1 (6 bases). The CDR3 runs 13 residues. CDR1 is MDHEN, CDR2 SYDVKM, per germline. Trimming pared 6 bases from V and 11 bases from J, leaving 17 bases between.

This clonotype has more than one count but fewer than ten. This chain links TRBV6-5 with TRBJ2-7; D is tentatively TRBD1 or TRBD2 (6 bases each). Trimming took 6 bases from V and 4 from J, leaving 16 bases between them. The CDR3 extends over 14 amino acids. The germline V gene encodes CDR1 MNHEY and CDR2 SVGAGI. The CDR3 loop reads CASRENGGPYEQYF. CDR3 DNA: TGTGCCAGCAGGGAGAATGGGGGGCCGTACGAGCAGTACTTC.

Only a few counts were recorded for this clonotype. The chain carries TRBV12-3 or TRBV12-4 and TRBJ1-2; 8 positions agree with TRBD1. This CDR3 is built from 12 residues. V shed 4 bases and J 7 bases; nucleotides not matched to a gene: 2. CDR3 DNA sequence: TGTGCCAGCAGTTCCACAGGGGGTGGCTACACCTTC. It is translated as CASSSTGGGYTF.

The chain employs TRBV29-1 and TRBJ2-3; D perhaps matches TRBD2 (6 bases). The CDR3 is made up of 14 amino acids. The ends were cut back, 3 bases at V and 0 bases at J, with 10 bases in the middle. Germline V lookup: CDR1 SQVTM, CDR2 ANQGSEA. CDR3 coding DNA: TGCAGCGTTGACCTCGGGACTAGCACAGATACGCAGTATTTT. It translates to CSVDLGTSTDTQYF.

There are a few counts of this clonotype. The genes are TRBV20-1 and TRBJ1-5; TRBD1 matches at 11 bases. The CDR3 loop spans 13 amino acids. J gave up 6 bases and V 5 bases, and 3 bases lay outside the gene matches. Germline-derived CDR1 and CDR2 are DFQATT and SNEGSKA (reference sequence). CDR3 in amino acids: CSAPGTGGQPQHF. DNA of the CDR3: TGCAGTGCTCCCGGGACAGGGGGTCAGCCCCAGCATTTT.

The chain couples TRBV20-1 to TRBJ2-1, with 10 bases aligning to TRBD2. J lost 9 bases, V lost 2 bases, and 1 base had no gene match. The CDR3 runs to 12 residues. Germline lookup yields CDR1 DFQATT and CDR2 SNEGSKA (reference sequence). CDR3 coding DNA: TGCAGTGCTAGACCTAGCGGGGGTGAGCAGTTCTTC. Protein product: CSARPSGGEQFF.

This chain joins TRBV7-2 and TRBJ2-3; D is perhaps TRBD2 (6 bases). CDR1 and CDR2 (germline): SGHTA, FQGNSA. The germline V and J ends were trimmed by 4 bases and 3 bases, with 11 bases remaining between them. The CDR3 has 14 residues. CDR3 bases: TGTGCCAGCAGCTCCAACGGGAGAACAGATACGCAGTATTTT. As protein: CASSSNGRTDTQYF.

The J gene is TRBJ1-5, the V gene TRBV7-2; D call uncertain. The CDR3 is 14 residues long. Trimming stripped 3 bases from V and 1 base from J, with 7 bases between. The germline V gene encodes CDR1 SGHTA and CDR2 FQGNSA. The CDR3 coding sequence is TGTGCCAGCAGCTTGGTGGGGAGCAATCAGCCCCAGCATTTT. This translates into CASSLVGSNQPQHF.

The chain combines TRBV6-1 with TRBJ2-1; D is uncertain. This CDR3 contains 13 residues. Germline V CDR1 and CDR2: MNHNS, SASEGT. V shed 2 bases and J shed 10 bases, with 12 bases lying between them. This CDR3 is CASSEYTPGEQFF. The DNA for the CDR3 is TGTGCCAGCAGTGAATATACCCCCGGGGAGCAGTTCTTC.

The chain carries TRBV4-3 and TRBJ2-3, with a tentative D call TRBD2 (5 bases). Germline V lookup: CDR1 LGHNA, CDR2 YSLEER. Trimming pared 1 base from V and 0 bases from J, leaving 14 bases between. CDR3 size: 17 residues. CDR3 in amino acids: CASSQGGLVSSTDTQYF. The DNA of the CDR3 is TGCGCCAGCAGCCAAGGCGGGCTAGTAAGTAGCACAGATACGCAGTATTTT.

This clonotype was recorded many times. V and J are TRBV12-3 or TRBV12-4 and TRBJ2-4, with a tentative D call TRBD2 (6 bases). V was pared by 3 bases and J by 0 bases, with 9 bases between. The CDR3 spans 15 residues. Written as DNA, the CDR3 is TGTGCCAGCAGTTTGGGGGGTTTAGCCAAAAACATTCAGTACTTC. It specifies CASSLGGLAKNIQYF.

This clonotype has a handful of counts. The genes are TRBV10-1 and TRBJ2-1; D tentatively fits TRBD1 or TRBD2 (5 bases each). Germline CDR1 is WNHNN and CDR2 is SYGVQD (reference sequence). Deletions cut 7 bases from V and 8 bases from J, with 15 bases between. The CDR3 runs 13 residues. The CDR3 DNA reads TGCGCCAGCACCGGGACGTTAAAGGATGAGCAGTTCTTC. Its protein product is CASTGTLKDEQFF.

The V call is TRBV27, the J call TRBJ1-1; D is undetermined. Trimming took off 4 bases at V and 1 base at J, with 7 bases between the two ends. The CDR3 loop spans 13 amino acids. Germline V lookup: CDR1 MNHEY, CDR2 SMNVEV (reference sequence). CDR3 DNA sequence: TGTGCCAGCAGTTGGCTCCCGAACACTGAAGCTTTCTTT. Protein product: CASSWLPNTEAFF.

J is TRBJ1-2 and V is TRBV12-3 or TRBV12-4, with D unresolved. V lost 3 bases, J lost 7 bases, and 12 bases lay in between. The length of the CDR3 is 13 residues. CDR3 DNA: TGTGCCAGCAGTTTGGAAGGTTCCCTTGGCTACACCTTC. Translating it yields CASSLEGSLGYTF.

V gene TRBV12-3 or TRBV12-4 combines with J gene TRBJ1-4; D may be TRBD1 (6 bases). V lost 7 bases and J lost 8, with 14 bases in between. The CDR3 contains 13 residues. CDR3 sequence: CASTWQGKEKLFF. In DNA form, the CDR3 reads TGTGCCAGCACATGGCAGGGGAAAGAAAAACTGTTTTTT.

The CDR3 DNA reads TGTGCCAGCAGATGGACCGCTTCGGCAGATACGCAGTATTTT. This codes for CASRWTASADTQYF. The chain links TRBV2 to TRBJ2-3; D uncertain. This CDR3 has 14 amino acids. CDR1 and CDR2 (germline): SNHLY, FYNNEI. Trimming took 6 bases from V and 4 from J, leaving 14 bases between them. Using reference TRBV2 and TRBJ2-3 for the parts outside the CDR3, the full variable domain is EPEVTQTPSHQVTQMGQEVILRCVPISNHLYFYWYRQILGQKVEFLVSFYNNEISEKSEIFDDQFSVERPDGSNFTLKIRSTKLEDSAMYFCASRWTASADTQYFGPGTRLTVL.

This clonotype was detected a few times. The chain is built from TRBV6-1 and TRBJ2-3; TRBD1 is a possible D gene (6 bases). Germline CDR1 is MNHNS and CDR2 is SASEGT. V lost 4 bases and J 0 bases, leaving 11 bases between the germline ends. This CDR3 contains 15 residues. The CDR3 spells CASSARTASTDTQYF. CDR3 in DNA: TGTGCCAGCAGTGCCCGGACAGCTAGCACAGATACGCAGTATTTT.